This T cell receptor (beta chain) originates from a study of shared clonotypes between healthy human individuals. V dropped 5 bases and J dropped 2 bases, with 16 bases sitting between them. Germline V gene sequence: CDR1 PRHDT, CDR2 FYEKMQ (reference sequence). CDR3 length: 16 residues. When replicate PCRs were run on sorted subsets, they used roughly 0.2 ug DNA, about 31,000 T cell genomes. Only in-frame clones appear in the TCRdb table, and some are missing; sequencing was by immunoSEQ multiplex PCR. The table has millions of clones, 85% to 95% seen once. This TCR was sampled from a man between 18 and 29 years old in good health. The sequencing sample was made of naive CD4+ T cells sorted from blood. Sample subset: CD45RA+ positively selected. The rearrangement joins TRBV13 to TRBJ1-3; TRBD1 might be the D (6 bases). The CDR3 DNA reads as TGTGCCAGCAGCCCACCCTTGAAGGGGGCTGGAAACACCATATATTTT. Its protein is CASSPPLKGAGNTIYF.